These T cell receptor beta chains were read from a single sample in a study of blood T cell repertoires in COVID-19. The repertoire was sequenced with immunoSEQ multiplex PCR; TCRdb's copy has only in-frame clones and lacks some. The data show about 220,000 clones, around 80% seen once. The sample taken for sequencing was peripheral blood. The receptors here all came from a man aged 25-45 years with active or convalescent COVID-19. Both conserved end residues are part of each CDR3. Each record gives: clone size, J gene, D gene, V gene, CDR3 DNA, CDR3 protein. The D gene is left open where the match is weak. Rows may omit the clone size; those that give it use once, few, many or a size class.

NA,TRBJ2-1,TRBD2,TRBV10-3,TGTGCCATAGGACTAGCGGGGAACAATGAGCAGTTCTTC,CAIGLAGNNEQFF
once,TRBJ2-1,TRBD2,TRBV4-3,TGCGCCAGCAGCCTTGGACTAGCCCCCTCTAATGAGCAGTTCTTC,CASSLGLAPSNEQFF
NA,TRBJ2-1,NA,TRBV7-3,TGTGCCAGCAGCCCCAACCTAGCAGATGAGCAGTTCTTC,CASSPNLADEQFF
NA,TRBJ2-4,TRBD1,TRBV19,TGTGCCAGTAGTCTCTCAGGACAGGGAGTGTATATTCAGTACTTC,CASSLSGQGVYIQYF
NA,TRBJ2-3,TRBD2,TRBV5-1,TGCGCCAGCAGCAGGTTGGGGGGGAGCACAGATACGCAGTATTTT,CASSRLGGSTDTQYF
few,TRBJ1-2,NA,TRBV19,TGTGCCAGTAGTAGGGAGATAACACAGACCTACTATGGCTACACCTTC,CASSREITQTYYGYTF
NA,TRBJ1-2,NA,TRBV29-1,TGCAGCGTTGGTCGAAGGGAGGCTAATGGCTACACCTTC,CSVGRREANGYTF
NA,TRBJ2-5,TRBD2,TRBV7-2,TGTGCCAGCAGCTTAGAAGGACTAGGGACCCAGTACTTC,CASSLEGLGTQYF
NA,TRBJ2-7,NA,TRBV7-9,TGTGCCAGCAGCAACTCACGGGGTTCACACGAGCAGTACTTC,CASSNSRGSHEQYF
once,TRBJ2-7,NA,TRBV10-3,TGTGCCATCAGTGAGGGCACTCCAGGGGTATCGTACTTC,CAISEGTPGVSYF
NA,TRBJ1-2,NA,TRBV7-2,TGTGCCAGCAGCCGCCCCCCGCTACGGGAGGGAGGCTACACCTTC,CASSRPPLREGGYTF
NA,TRBJ1-5,NA,TRBV19,TGTGCCAGTAGTATAGGACAGAACAATCAGCCCCAGCATTTT,CASSIGQNNQPQHF
NA,TRBJ2-5,NA,TRBV6-6,TGTGCCAGCAGTTACCTGGGCAGCCAAGAGACCCAGTACTTC,CASSYLGSQETQYF
NA,TRBJ2-7,TRBD2,TRBV5-1,TGCGCCAGCACCTCAGGGAGCCTAGCGGGAGTGTACGAGCAGTACTTC,CASTSGSLAGVYEQYF
NA,TRBJ2-3,TRBD2,TRBV9,TGTGCCAGCAGCATTAGCGGGACTCACACAGATACGCAGTATTTT,CASSISGTHTDTQYF
NA,TRBJ2-7,TRBD2,TRBV5-1,TGCGCCAGCAGTCCGGCGGGAGGATCCTATGTCGAGCAGTACTTC,CASSPAGGSYVEQYF
NA,TRBJ1-5,NA,TRBV30,TGTGCCTGGGGGGGAGGCCATGGCCAGCCCCAGCATTTT,CAWGGGHGQPQHF
once,TRBJ2-1,NA,TRBV28,TGTGCCAGCAGCTCTGGGGACAAGCAGTTCTTC,CASSSGDKQFF
NA,TRBJ1-2,TRBD1,TRBV27,TGTGCCAGCAGTCCAGGACAGGGGGCACACTATGGCTACACCTTC,CASSPGQGAHYGYTF